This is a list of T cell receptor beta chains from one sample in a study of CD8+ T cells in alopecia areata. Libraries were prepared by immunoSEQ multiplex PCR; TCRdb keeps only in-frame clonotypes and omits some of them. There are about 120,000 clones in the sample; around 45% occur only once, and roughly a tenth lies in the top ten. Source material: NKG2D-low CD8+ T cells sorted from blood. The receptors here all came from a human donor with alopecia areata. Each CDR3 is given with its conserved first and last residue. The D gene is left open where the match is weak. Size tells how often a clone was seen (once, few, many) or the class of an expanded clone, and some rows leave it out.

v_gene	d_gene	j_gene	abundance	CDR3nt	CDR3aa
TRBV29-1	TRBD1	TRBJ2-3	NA	TGCAGCGTTGAACCATACGACAGGGGTCCCGAAGATACGCAGTATTTT	CSVEPYDRGPEDTQYF
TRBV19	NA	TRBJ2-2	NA	TGTGCCAGTACTCGAGCCGGGGAGCTGTTTTTT	CASTRAGELFF
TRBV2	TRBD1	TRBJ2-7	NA	TGTGCCAGCAGTCAATGGACAGGGGTTAACGAGCAGTACTTC	CASSQWTGVNEQYF
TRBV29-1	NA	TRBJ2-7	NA	TGCAGCGCCCAGGTCGGAGGGGGGAGCGAGCAGTACTTC	CSAQVGGGSEQYF
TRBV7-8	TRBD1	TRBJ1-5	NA	TGTGCCAGCATGGAGGGGGCGTTTTCGCCCCAGCATTTT	CASMEGAFSPQHF
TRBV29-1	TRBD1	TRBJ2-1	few	TGCAGCGTTGAAGGGGGACAGGAAGCCTACAATGAGCAGTTCTTC	CSVEGGQEAYNEQFF
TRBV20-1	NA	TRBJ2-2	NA	TGCAGTGCTAGGAGGGACGGGGAGCTGTTTTTT	CSARRDGELFF
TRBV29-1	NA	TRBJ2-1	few	TGCAGCGTTTCCTGCACGGGGAACAATGAGCAGTTCTTC	CSVSCTGNNEQFF
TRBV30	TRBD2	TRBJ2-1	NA	TGTGCCTGGAGTGGTCTAGCGGCCAATGAGCAGTTCTTC	CAWSGLAANEQFF
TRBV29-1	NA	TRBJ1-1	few	TGCAGCGTTGAGGTGTTGGGCACTGAAGCTTTCTTT	CSVEVLGTEAFF
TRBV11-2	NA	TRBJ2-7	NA	TGTGCCAGCAGCTGGACAGCTTACGAGCAGTACTTC	CASSWTAYEQYF
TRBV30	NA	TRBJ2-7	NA	TGTGCCTGGGCGGTGGGTTACGAGCAGTACTTC	CAWAVGYEQYF
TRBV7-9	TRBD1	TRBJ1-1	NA	TGTGCCAGCAGCTCCCTGACAGGGCCTGAAGCTTTCTTT	CASSSLTGPEAFF
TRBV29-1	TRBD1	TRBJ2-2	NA	TGCAGCGGGGTCGGGACAGGGGGCACCGGGGAGCTGTTTTTT	CSGVGTGGTGELFF
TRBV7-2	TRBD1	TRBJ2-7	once	TGTGCCAGCAGCTTCGGGGGACAGGACTACGAGCAGTACTTC	CASSFGGQDYEQYF
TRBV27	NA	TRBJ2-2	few	TGTGCCAGCAGAGGGACCGGGGAGCTGTTTTTT	CASRGTGELFF
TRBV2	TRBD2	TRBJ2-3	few	TGTGCCAGCAGTCTTAGCGGGAGCACAGATACGCAGTATTTT	CASSLSGSTDTQYF
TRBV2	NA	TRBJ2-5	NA	TGTGCCAGCAGTGAGGAGACCCAGTACTTC	CASSEETQYF
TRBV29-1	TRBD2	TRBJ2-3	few	TGCAGCGTTTGTGGACTTTCGGGGGCGACTAGCGGAATCACAGATACGCAGTATTTT	CSVCGLSGATSGITDTQYF
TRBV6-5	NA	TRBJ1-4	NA	TGTGCCAGCAGACCTTTGGCGGATCCTAATGAAAAACTGTTTTTT	CASRPLADPNEKLFF
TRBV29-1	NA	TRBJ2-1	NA	TGCAGCGTTTTCCCTTCACCCGACGGATTCTCCTACAATGAGCAGTTCTTC	CSVFPSPDGFSYNEQFF
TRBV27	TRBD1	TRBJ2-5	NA	TGTGCCAGCAGAGGGGGGACAGGGGCGTGGGAGACCCAGTACTTC	CASRGGTGAWETQYF
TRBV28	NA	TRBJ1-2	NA	TGTGCCAGCAACGACACCCCTTGGGGCTACACCTTC	CASNDTPWGYTF
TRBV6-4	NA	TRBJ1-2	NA	TGTGCCAGCAGTGACGATTCTGGCTACACCTTC	CASSDDSGYTF
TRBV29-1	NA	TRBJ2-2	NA	TGCAGCGTCGCGGGACCAGACACCGGGGAGCTGTTTTTT	CSVAGPDTGELFF
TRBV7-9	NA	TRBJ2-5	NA	TGTGCCAGCAGCTTAGATCGCGAGGCGTCAGGAGCAAGGACCCAGTACTTC	CASSLDREASGARTQYF
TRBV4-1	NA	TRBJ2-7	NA	TGCGCCAGCAGCCAAGATCCCTCAGCGGACGAGCAGTACTTC	CASSQDPSADEQYF
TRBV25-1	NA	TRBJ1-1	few	TGTGCCAGCAGATGGGGGAACACTGAAGCTTTCTTT	CASRWGNTEAFF
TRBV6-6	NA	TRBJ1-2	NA	TGTGCCAGCAGTTACAATATAGGGCATAACTATGGCTACACCTTC	CASSYNIGHNYGYTF
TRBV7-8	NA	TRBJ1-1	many	TGTGCCAGCAGCTTTCAGGGAAACACTGAAGCTTTCTTT	CASSFQGNTEAFF
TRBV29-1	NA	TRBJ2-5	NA	TGCAGCGTTGTCGGGGAACGCGAGACCCAGTACTTC	CSVVGERETQYF
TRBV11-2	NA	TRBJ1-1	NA	TGTGCCAGCAGGTCGTCCGGGGCTTTCTTT	CASRSSGAFF
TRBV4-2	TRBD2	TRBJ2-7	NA	TGTGCCAGCAGCCAAGATAGCGGGGGGGCCTACGAGCAGTACTTC	CASSQDSGGAYEQYF
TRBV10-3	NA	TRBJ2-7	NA	TGTGCCATCAGCAGTGGCGGGGCACCCTACGAGCAGTACTTC	CAISSGGAPYEQYF
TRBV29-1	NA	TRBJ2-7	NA	TGCAGCGTTGAATCGGGTGGGTACGAGCAGTACTTC	CSVESGGYEQYF
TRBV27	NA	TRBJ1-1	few	TGTGCCACCGCGACTACAGTGGGCACTGAAGCTTTCTTT	CATATTVGTEAFF
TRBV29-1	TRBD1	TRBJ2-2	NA	TGCAGCGCCGTTGGGACAGACAACACCGGGGAGCTGTTTTTT	CSAVGTDNTGELFF
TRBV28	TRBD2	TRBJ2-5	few	TGTGCCAGCGCAGCGGGAATGGCCACCCAGTACTTC	CASAAGMATQYF
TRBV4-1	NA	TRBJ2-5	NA	TGCGCCAGCAGCCAATCCCTGGTAGAGACCCAGTACTTC	CASSQSLVETQYF
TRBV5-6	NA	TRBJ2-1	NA	TGTGCCAGCACCAATGTATACACGGCCAGGGCAAATGAGCAGTTCTTC	CASTNVYTARANEQFF
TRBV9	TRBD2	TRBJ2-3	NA	TGTGCCAGCAGCGACGGACTAGCTAGCACAGATACGCAGTATTTT	CASSDGLASTDTQYF
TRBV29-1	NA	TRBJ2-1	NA	TGCAGCCAGGAGACGGACAGAGGCAATGAGCAGTTCTTC	CSQETDRGNEQFF
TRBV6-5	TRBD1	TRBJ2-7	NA	TGTGCCAGCAGTTACACAGGGGGCGAGCAGTACTTC	CASSYTGGEQYF
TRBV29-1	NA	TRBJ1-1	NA	TGCAGCGTTGGAACAGGATATACTGAAGCTTTCTTT	CSVGTGYTEAFF
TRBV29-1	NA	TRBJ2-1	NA	TGCAGCGCCCCCCTTGGAAATGAGCAGTTCTTC	CSAPLGNEQFF
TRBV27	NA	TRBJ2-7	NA	TGTGCCAGCGCATTGAGAGGGGGCTACGAGCAGTACTTC	CASALRGGYEQYF
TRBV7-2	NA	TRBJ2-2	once	TGTGCCAGCAGCTTAAAGGGTCCGGCGGGGCTGTTTTTT	CASSLKGPAGLFF
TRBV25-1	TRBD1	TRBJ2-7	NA	TGTGCCAGCAGTGAACCCGGGACAGGGAAGCAGTACTTC	CASSEPGTGKQYF
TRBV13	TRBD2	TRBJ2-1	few	TGTGCCAGCAGCTTAGGACTAGCGGCATACAATGAGCAGTTCTTC	CASSLGLAAYNEQFF
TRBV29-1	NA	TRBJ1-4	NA	NA	CSVGVGTWEVF
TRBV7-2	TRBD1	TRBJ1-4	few	TGTGCCAGTACACAGGGGGCGGGTGAAAAACTGTTTTTT	CASTQGAGEKLFF
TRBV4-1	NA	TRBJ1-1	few	TGCGCCAGCAGCCTTTCGGGGACTGAAGCTTTCTTT	CASSLSGTEAFF